These 32 T cell receptor beta chains were all obtained from the same sample, sequenced in a study of T cells in localized non-small cell lung cancer. Sequenced by immunoSEQ multiplex PCR; TCRdb stores in-frame clones only, minus some. The table records about 1,500 clones, less than 30% of them present only once. The sequencing here drew on normal lung tissue next to the tumor, taken before any cancer treatment. These receptors were collected from a man between 40 and 70 years old with stage III lung adenocarcinoma.

In nucleotides, the CDR3 is TGTGCCAGCAGTTACGTGGCGGCCGAGCAGTACTTC. This codes for CASSYVAAEQYF. The chain uses TRBV6-7 and TRBJ2-7; no clear D gene. TRBV6-7 is labeled an ORF, and its function is uncertain. This CDR3 is 12 amino acids long. With 2 bases removed from V and 6 bases from J, the gap between germline ends came to 8 bases.

By sample share, this clone is large. The genes are TRBV28 and TRBJ1-5; maybe TRBD1 (5 bases). V shed 5 bases and J shed 3 bases, with 23 bases lying between them. CDR1 is MDHEN, CDR2 SYDVKM, per germline. The CDR3 runs to 18 residues. The CDR3 coding sequence is TGTGCCAGCAGTCACCGTCTTGGTTTCCAGGGCTTCAATCAGCCCCAGCATTTT. Its protein product is CASSHRLGFQGFNQPQHF.

V usage is TRBV6-8 and J usage is TRBJ2-2, with D possibly TRBD1 on 6 matching bases. The CDR3 contains 14 residues. Trimming left V 7 bases short and J 0 bases short, with 9 bases between. Germline values: CDR1 MNHGY, CDR2 SAAAGT. CDR3 sequence (DNA): TGTGCCAGCAAACGACAGGCGAACACCGGGGAGCTGTTTTTT. Its protein product is CASKRQANTGELFF.

The sample holds a few counts of this clone. V gene TRBV11-3 combines with J gene TRBJ2-1; unclear D gene. V was pared by 5 bases and J by 3 bases, with 14 bases between. This CDR3 is 15 amino acids long. Looked up from germline, CDR1 is SGHNT and CDR2 is YENEEA. The CDR3 region is CASSQVELDYNEQFF. DNA of the CDR3: TGTGCCAGCAGCCAAGTGGAACTGGACTACAATGAGCAGTTCTTC.

By sample share, this clone is medium-sized. The J gene is TRBJ2-7, the V gene TRBV6-8; TRBD2 is a possible D gene (6 bases). V was trimmed by 6 bases and J by 0 bases, leaving 15 bases between them. Germline CDR1 is MNHGY and CDR2 is SAAAGT. CDR3 size: 15 residues. This CDR3 reads CASRMGDGSSYEQYV. DNA of the CDR3: TGTGCCAGCAGAATGGGGGACGGGAGCTCCTACGAGCAGTACGTC.

V is TRBV19 and J is TRBJ1-6; D remains unclear. V lost 6 bases and J 0 bases, leaving 3 bases between the germline ends. Germline V CDR1 and CDR2: LNHDA, SQIVND (reference sequence). The CDR3 spans 13 residues. CDR3 region: CASRSSYNSPLHF. In DNA, the CDR3 is TGTGCCAGTAGAAGCTCCTATAATTCACCCCTCCACTTT.

This clone was seen a few times. The genes are TRBV9 and TRBJ1-1; a possible D gene is TRBD1 (5 bases). This CDR3 has 14 amino acids. V was clipped by 7 bases and J by 10 bases, with 23 bases between them. CDR1 and CDR2 from the germline V gene are SGDLS and YYNGEE. The chain's CDR3 is CASGARVARAPAFF. In nucleotides, the CDR3 is TGTGCCAGCGGGGCCAGGGTCGCCCGAGCTCCAGCTTTCTTT.

J is TRBJ2-2 and V is TRBV11-3; perhaps TRBD1 as D (6 bases). The CDR3 runs 17 residues. Germline CDR1 is SGHNT and CDR2 is YENEEA. V gave up 4 bases and J gave up 4 bases, with 19 bases separating them. CDR3 amino acids: CASSSNPGVGITGELFF. The CDR3 DNA is TGTGCCAGCAGCTCCAACCCAGGGGTTGGGATCACCGGGGAGCTGTTTTTT.

This clone is termed medium-sized (0.01 to 0.1%). The J gene is TRBJ2-2, the V gene TRBV23-1; unclear D gene. TRBV23-1 counts as an open reading frame of uncertain function. This CDR3 is built from 13 residues. With 6 bases removed from V and 6 bases from J, the gap between germline ends came to 11 bases. CDR3 sequence: CASSPSGAGELFF. CDR3 DNA sequence: TGCGCCAGCAGCCCCTCCGGCGCCGGGGAGCTGTTTTTT.

Only a few counts were recorded for this clone. This chain links TRBV6-8 with TRBJ2-2; 8 bases line up with TRBD1. J gave up 5 bases and V 5 bases, and 10 bases lay outside the gene matches. The CDR3 contains 16 residues. CDR1 is MNHGY and CDR2 is SAAAGT in the germline V gene. CDR3 loop: CASSAAGGGWTGELFF. In DNA, the CDR3 is TGTGCCAGCAGTGCCGCAGGGGGCGGGTGGACCGGGGAGCTGTTTTTT.

This chain links TRBV28 with TRBJ2-1; 9 nucleotides line up with TRBD1. The CDR3 runs 13 residues. V lost 10 bases and J lost 7; bases outside the gene matches: 8. Germline-derived CDR1 and CDR2 are MDHEN and SYDVKM. The CDR3 loop reads CATGTGFVNEQFF. In DNA form, the CDR3 reads TGTGCCACCGGGACAGGGTTTGTAAATGAGCAGTTCTTC.

This clone showed up just a few times. V usage is TRBV6-7 and J usage is TRBJ1-1, with D perhaps TRBD1 (6 bases). TRBV6-7 is treated as an ORF (open reading frame) with a function not yet certain. The ends were cut back, 10 bases at V and 5 bases at J, with 11 bases in the middle. The CDR3 covers 11 residues. CDR3 in amino acids: CATGQGTEAFF. The CDR3 nucleotides read TGTGCCACCGGTCAGGGGACTGAAGCTTTCTTT.

This chain links TRBV19 with TRBJ1-5; the D gene is possibly TRBD1 (5 bases). CDR3 length: 14 amino acids. Germline CDR1 LNHDA, CDR2 SQIVND (reference sequence). V gave up 4 bases and J gave up 7 bases, with 14 bases separating them. CDR3 DNA: TGTGCCAGTAGTAGGTTTGGGGGAGGGCAGCCCCAGCATTTT. Its translation is CASSRFGGGQPQHF.

V gene TRBV25-1 combines with J gene TRBJ2-5, with D perhaps TRBD2 (7 bases). V dropped 8 bases and J dropped 4 bases, with 20 bases sitting between them. Germline V gene data show CDR1 as MGHDK and CDR2 as SYGVNS. CDR3 length equals 15 residues. The CDR3, as DNA: TGTGCCAGCGGTGGGGGGGCCCGGGGACGAGAGACCCAGTACTTC. Its protein product is CASGGGARGRETQYF.

This clone was detected only a few times. The chain combines TRBV19 with TRBJ2-2; a weak D match, TRBD1 (6 bases). The CDR3 extends over 15 amino acids. Germline V gives CDR1 LNHDA, CDR2 SQIVND (reference sequence). With 5 bases removed from V and 6 bases from J, the gap between germline ends came to 16 bases. The CDR3 sequence: CASSRDGGFPGELFF. The CDR3 nucleotides read TGTGCCAGTAGTCGCGATGGGGGCTTTCCCGGGGAGCTGTTTTTT.

By its share, this clone is medium-sized (0.01 to 0.1%). This chain connects TRBV11-3 to TRBJ2-7, with D possibly matching TRBD2 (5 bases). Trimming left V 5 bases short and J 3 bases short, with 14 bases between. Looked up from germline, CDR1 is SGHNT and CDR2 is YENEEA. The length of the CDR3 is 14 residues. The CDR3: CASSALIGVYEQYV. As DNA, the CDR3 is TGTGCCAGCAGCGCCCTCATCGGGGTCTACGAGCAGTACGTC.

The CDR3 DNA sequence: TGTGCCAGTAACCAGCGGGACCTCAATGAGCAGTTCTTC. It specifies CASNQRDLNEQFF. V is TRBV19 and J is TRBJ2-1; TRBD2 matches at 7 bases. V lost 7 bases and J lost 6; bases outside the gene matches: 6. The CDR3 is 13 residues long. CDR1 is LNHDA, CDR2 SQIVND, per germline (reference sequence).

This rearrangement joins TRBV19 to TRBJ2-3; D perhaps matches TRBD1 (6 bases). Between the trimmed V and J ends, which lost 7 bases and 0 bases, there was a span of 14 bases. Germline V gene sequence: CDR1 LNHDA, CDR2 SQIVND (reference sequence). The CDR3 is made up of 15 amino acids. The CDR3 DNA sequence: TGTGCCAGTAACCCGACAGGTAAAAGCACAGATACGCAGTATTTT. The encoded protein is CASNPTGKSTDTQYF.

V usage is TRBV5-1 and J usage is TRBJ1-1; weak D call: TRBD1 (5 bases). CDR3 length: 14 residues. Germline CDR1 reads SGHRS; CDR2 reads YFSETQ. V lost 7 bases to trimming and J lost 3 bases, with 16 bases between them. This CDR3 reads CASSGGDWDTEAFF. CDR3 in DNA: TGCGCCAGCTCAGGAGGGGATTGGGACACTGAAGCTTTCTTT.

The V gene is TRBV6-8, the J gene TRBJ1-2; possible D gene TRBD1, 5 bases. The CDR3 has 17 residues. The V and J ends lost 7 bases and 3 bases respectively, with 24 bases between them. The V gene's germline CDR1 is MNHGY and CDR2 SAAAGT. DNA of the CDR3: TGTGCCAGCACCTCGGGAGGGGCAGAAAGTAGGCACTATGGCTACACCTTC. This sequence encodes CASTSGGAESRHYGYTF.

This rearrangement joins TRBV28 to TRBJ1-5; D perhaps matches TRBD1 (6 bases). Germline V CDR1 and CDR2: MDHEN, SYDVKM. V shed 8 bases and J shed 0 bases, with 20 bases lying between them. CDR3 length equals 17 residues. The CDR3 protein is CASGAQGRGYSNQPQHF. In DNA, the CDR3 is TGTGCCAGCGGGGCACAGGGTCGGGGATATAGCAATCAGCCCCAGCATTTT.

V and J are TRBV23-1 and TRBJ2-1; D perhaps matches TRBD2 (6 bases). Being an ORF, TRBV23-1 has a function that is uncertain. The CDR3 covers 14 residues. Between the trimmed V and J ends, which lost 6 bases and 8 bases, there was a span of 17 bases. CDR3 region: CASSQVTSTHEQFF. CDR3 coding DNA: TGCGCCAGCAGCCAAGTTACTAGCACCCATGAGCAGTTCTTC.

The sample holds a few counts of this clone. This chain uses TRBV18 with TRBJ2-2; no definite D call. Trimming shortened V by 3 bases and J by 4 bases, and 6 bases separated the two germline ends. The CDR3 contains 13 residues. Germline values: CDR1 KGHSH, CDR2 LQKENI. This CDR3 is CASSPSGTGELFF. CDR3 coding DNA: TGTGCCAGCTCACCTTCCGGCACCGGGGAGCTGTTTTTT.

By share, this clone counts as large. CDR3: CASSRWGSNQPQHF. CDR3 DNA sequence: TGTGCCAGTAGTAGGTGGGGTAGCAATCAGCCCCAGCATTTT. This chain joins TRBV19 and TRBJ1-5, with D unresolved. V was pared by 4 bases and J by 0 bases, with 7 bases between. Germline V gene sequence: CDR1 LNHDA, CDR2 SQIVND (reference sequence). This CDR3 region has 14 residues.

This rearrangement joins TRBV19 to TRBJ1-2; TRBD1 matches 7 bases. The CDR3 length is 14 residues. CDR1 LNHDA and CDR2 SQIVND come from the germline V gene (reference sequence). V lost 5 bases and J lost 0; bases outside the gene matches: 3. CDR3 protein: CASSHQGANYGYTF. DNA of the CDR3: TGTGCCAGTAGTCATCAGGGGGCTAACTATGGCTACACCTTC.

By share, this clone counts as large (0.1 to 1%). The chain employs TRBV30 and TRBJ2-4, with TRBD2 matching 9 bases. Germline lookup yields CDR1 GTSNPN and CDR2 SVGIG (reference sequence). The V and J ends lost 7 bases and 8 bases, in that order; junction bases with no gene match: 6. The CDR3 is made up of 12 amino acids. The CDR3 region is CASGLAEDIQYF. The CDR3 nucleotides are TGTGCCTCGGGACTAGCTGAGGACATTCAGTACTTC. Full variable domain (rest looked up from reference TRBV30 and TRBJ2-4): SQTIHQWPATLVQPVGSPLSLECTVEGTSNPNLYWYRQAAGRGLQLLFYSVGIGQISSEVPQNLSASRPQDRQFILSSKKLLLSDSGFYLCASGLAEDIQYFGAGTRLSVL.

V gene TRBV6-8 combines with J gene TRBJ1-5, with D tentatively TRBD1 (6 bases). The CDR3 has 13 amino acids. With 6 bases removed from V and 9 bases from J, the gap between germline ends came to 15 bases. The germline V gene encodes CDR1 MNHGY and CDR2 SAAAGT. Here the CDR3 reads CASSDEGERPQHF. In nucleotides, the CDR3 is TGTGCCAGCAGCGACGAGGGGGAGAGGCCCCAGCATTTT.

This clone has just a few counts. The rearrangement joins TRBV10-3 to TRBJ2-7; no firm D call. Looked up from germline, CDR1 is ENHRY and CDR2 is SYGVKD. The CDR3 is 14 residues long. V gave up 0 bases and J gave up 5 bases, with 11 bases separating them. The DNA of the CDR3 is TGTGCCATCAGTGAGTCGTGGGGAATGAACGAGCAGTACTTC. The encoded protein is CAISESWGMNEQYF.

The chain couples TRBV6-8 to TRBJ2-7, with 7 nucleotides matching TRBD1. Germline trimming cut 10 bases from V and 6 bases from J; bases unmatched to any gene: 15. Germline CDR1 reads MNHGY; CDR2 reads SAAAGT. This CDR3 comprises 14 residues. Written as DNA, the CDR3 is TGTGCCACCCTCCGACAGGGCCGTGAGAGCGAGCAGTACTTC. This sequence encodes CATLRQGRESEQYF.

This clone rates as large. The gene calls are TRBV9 and TRBJ2-2; 7 nucleotides agree with TRBD1. After removal of 4 bases from V and 0 bases from J, the junction contained 6 bases not matched to a gene. Looked up from germline, CDR1 is SGDLS and CDR2 is YYNGEE. The CDR3 totals 16 residues. As DNA, the CDR3 is TGTGCCAGCAGCTCGGGGACAGTTTCGAACACCGGGGAGCTGTTTTTT. It yields the protein CASSSGTVSNTGELFF.

CDR3 sequence: CASSLLLDTQYF. CDR3 coding DNA: TGTGCCAGCAGTTTATTGCTCGATACGCAGTATTTT. This chain connects TRBV28 to TRBJ2-3; D gene uncertain. Trimming stripped 1 base from V and 6 bases from J, with 5 bases between. CDR3 size: 12 residues. Germline-derived CDR1 and CDR2 are MDHEN and SYDVKM.

The chain is built from TRBV28 and TRBJ1-5; 9 bases are a match to TRBD1. After removal of 5 bases from V and 0 bases from J, the junction contained 8 bases not matched to a gene. This CDR3 region has 17 residues. Germline V gene data show CDR1 as MDHEN and CDR2 as SYDVKM. The CDR3 loop reads CASSNSGQGYSNQPQHF. The CDR3 DNA reads as TGTGCCAGCAGTAATTCTGGACAGGGGTATAGCAATCAGCCCCAGCATTTT. Variable domain in full (rest from reference TRBV28 and TRBJ1-5): DVKVTQSSRYLVKRTGEKVFLECVQDMDHENMFWYRQDPGLGLRLIYFSYDVKMKEKGDIPEGYSVSREKKERFSLILESASTNQTSMYLCASSNSGQGYSNQPQHFGDGTRLSIL.